The T cell receptor (beta chain) under discussion was sequenced for a study of cytomegalovirus exposure and HLA in healthy donors (dated by TCRdb to between 2016 and 2019). The study in broad terms: According to an earlier analysis of several hundred of the donors, some 170 million T cells yielded 90 million to 130 million unique TCR beta sequences and approximately 300 Gb of sequence data. Genome-wide SNP genotypes for about 60% of the 666 donors were used in a later genetic analysis, which treated that subset as a discovery cohort. Typing coverage varied by locus: 629-630 donors for A, B, C, DRB1 and DQB1; roughly 500 for DQA1; more than 600 for DPA1; some 470 for DPB1. In the later analysis, no new phenotypic data were used to find candidate immune exposures; instead, reliance was placed on TCR beta sequences and their occurrence across donors. Because of strong linkage in the cohort, roughly five DR-DQ haplotypes were treated as single units for association and clustering. Class I and class II HLA loci were covered by the typing at four-digit resolution. Donor age, sex, ethnicity and CMV serostatus were compiled together with the repertoire data. The study was designed to test whether signatures of past pathogen exposure could be identified by cataloging public T cell receptors. The study combined high-throughput TCR immunosequencing, statistical association of individual TCRs with disease status, and machine learning to predict cytomegalovirus infection status. Of the 300 to 500 genotyped donors, 81% were placed in the genetic ancestry cluster associated with self-reported Caucasian donors. The study profiled the T cell repertoires of 500 to 800 subjects by immunosequencing and related them to cytomegalovirus serostatus. Approximately 310 gigabases of sequencing data and tens of millions of unique TCR sequences were included in an early release covering under 650 HLA-typed donors. An earlier analysis of some 500 of the donors applied high-throughput TCR beta sequencing to assess whether each TCR beta V gene segment acted as functional or pseudogenic. All discovery cohort repertoires had been generated using a single sequencing platform. To study patterns of TCR occurrence, a later analysis re-analyzed previously published TCR beta repertoires from more than 550 donors and added high-resolution HLA genotyping. In addition to the first cohort of 666 subjects, a separate validation cohort of approximately 130 different subjects was used. On average, roughly 240,000 unique TCR beta nucleotide sequences were sequenced per donor among roughly 430 genotyped donors of the cohort, with roughly 18% of those sequences being non-productive.

The V and J ends are trimmed by 3 bases and 7 bases, leaving 16 bases between them. From cysteine to phenylalanine, the CDR3 is 15 amino acids long. Only the CDR3 DNA stays, 45 bases, in frame from base 1. CDR1 and CDR2 (LNHDA, SQIVND) derive from the germline V gene (reference sequence). The library was generated by the immunoSEQ multiplex PCR assay. The multiplex PCR relied on a mix of 60 forward primers for TCR Vbeta segments and 13 reverse primers for TCR Jbeta segments. The CDR3 region of rearranged TCR beta genes was amplified from genomic DNA by a multiplex PCR assay. The amplified TCR beta libraries were sequenced on the Illumina HiSeq System as 87-base-pair reads. On the authors' methods: In a later analysis, 70 million to 95 million unique TCR beta chains were counted across the 500 to 850 repertoires, and about 10 million of these chains were shared by at least two donors. A nearest-neighbor algorithm error-corrected the raw reads and collapsed the reads into unique sequences, merging closely related sequences to remove PCR and sequencing errors. Alignment of CDR3 sequences to IMGT reference sequences was used to assign V, D and J gene segments. For a sequence to be retained, at least a six-nucleotide match to both a V gene segment and a J gene segment was required. A rearrangement was called productive if the CDR3 had no stop codons and remained in frame with V and J, and every other rearrangement was called non-productive. Following IMGT convention, CDR3 was defined as the stretch from the second conserved V-encoded cysteine to the conserved J-encoded phenylalanine. The earlier analysis of fewer than 750 of the donors excluded sequences that lacked an unambiguous match to a single V gene segment. In an earlier analysis of roughly 600 of the donors, a V segment was called functional when productive rearrangements were above 56.7%, and segregating when the standard deviation between donors exceeded 5%. A statistical classification framework was built to diagnose cytomegalovirus status from the catalog of TCR beta chain sequences. In a later analysis, V and J genes were assigned by comparing TCR nucleotide sequences against IMGT/GENE-DB human TR gene sequences. The TCRdist pipeline was used in a later analysis to assign CDR3 sequences and most-parsimonious VDJ recombination scenarios. A later analysis defined each TCR beta chain by its CDR3 amino acid sequence plus V-gene family, and excluded reads lacking a unique V-gene family. To address suspected cross-contamination and a sequencing artifact, a later analysis removed 550 to 750 highly shared, low-generation-probability nucleotide sequences. For each public chain, a later analysis derived a clonal expansion index from normalized ranks of inferred template counts within each repertoire. In a later analysis, generation probabilities were computed using a VDJ recombination model fitted to out-of-frame rearrangements, and the results were checked against IGoR. A later analysis scored TCR-TCR, TCR-HLA and TCR-CMV co-occurrence with hypergeometric tests, applying a repertoire-size bias correction to TCR pairs. To estimate false discovery rates, a later analysis permuted the HLA or CMV assignments 20 times. A later analysis grouped co-occurring TCRs with DBSCAN, adding TCRdist sequence similarity when clustering within HLA-allele-positive subsets. Repertoires with fewer than 30,000 or more than 120,000 public chains, plus five repertoires with anomalous nucleotide sharing, were excluded from co-occurrence clustering. TCRdb took over this immuneACCESS table, retaining in-frame rearrangements with V and J assigned. Such tables are incomplete; in checked studies, under half of the missing clones stem from an unresolved V gene, and the remainder is unexplained. The V and J calls and the clone size are those of that table, but D and trimming were determined from the DNA. Counted in this sample were 150,000 or so clones; around two thirds of them appeared once. Around 9.3% of the sample belongs to the ten largest clones.

The cohort consisted of hundreds of healthy bone marrow donors. All cohort members were sampled while nominally healthy, although unrecorded immune exposures were likely present. The donor tested CMV seropositive and was one of the 289 seropositive cohort members. A peripheral blood sample was collected from each donor, and TCR beta sequencing was performed on peripheral blood mononuclear cells. The Qiagen DNeasy Blood Extraction Kit was used to extract genomic DNA from the blood cell samples. As concerns this clone: Which antigen it targets is not known. One base away there is no much larger clone; base qualities are not given.

Beyond this particular receptor, the publication reports: Because the 87-base-pair reads could not distinguish some IMGT-functional V segments, including TRBV6-2 and TRBV6-3, those segments were excluded. In both the original and validation cohorts, the classifier was reported to diagnose cytomegalovirus status with high specificity and sensitivity. The sequencing pipeline was judged likely to have produced a cluster of highly shared sequence variants as a technical artifact. A total of roughly 160 TCR beta chains were listed by the study as associated with cytomegalovirus. The authors suggested that the approach could potentially be extended to other disease states and immunological phenotypes. In a later analysis, HLA-associated TCR beta chains showed more clonal expansion and lower generation probabilities than non-associated chains that were equally common. In a later analysis, around 17,000 TCR beta sequences were associated with specific HLA alleles at a false discovery rate of 0.05. A later genetic analysis reported fewer N-insertions in productive TCRs among donors in an Asian-associated ancestry cluster than the roughly 700-donor mean. A further reported finding was that TCR beta sequences accurately predicted the HLA-A and HLA-B alleles for most subjects in the first cohort. When HLA alleles, especially DR and DQ, strongly co-occurred, TCR associations were difficult to assign to individual alleles. A few of the identified cytomegalovirus-associated TCR beta chains were confirmed in vitro to be specific for cytomegalovirus antigens. Broadly in line with IMGT annotations, most TCR beta V segments showed up in productive rearrangements about 87% or about 30% of the time in an earlier analysis of several hundred of the donors. According to a later analysis, most CMV-associated TCR beta chains appeared to be HLA-restricted, and the HLA associations seemed to be driven largely by CMV exposure. This cohort had only TCR beta chains sequenced, and the lack of alpha or paired-chain data limited which features could be detected. Because HLA typing was missing for some donors at each locus, association tests included only the typed subset. Correlated functional status among segregating V segments might be attributable to linkage disequilibrium, but an unknown experimental factor could not be ruled out. CMV serostatus was the only immune exposure information available for the cohort. In a later genetic analysis, a missense DCLRE1C variant was associated with V-gene and J-gene trimming of TCR beta chains, and the association was replicated in an independent cohort. A later analysis found that TCR association rates varied across HLA loci, with DRB1 alleles showing the most associated TCRs and HLA-C alleles the fewest. The earlier analysis of some 560 of the donors excluded roughly 17 rarely observed V segments, including chromosome 9 orphons, because counts were too low. Several of the top co-occurrence clusters appeared to be linked to parvovirus B19, influenza, CMV and Epstein-Barr virus, according to a later analysis. Most TCR sequences were seen in very few donors, while some public TCRs were found in many individuals. Roughly uniform sequencing depth across donors was assumed in presence/absence analyses, although this assumption may not hold.

The sequenced sample consisted of PBMCs. This clonotype was sampled from a man aged 25 to 45 in good health and CMV-seropositive. The V and J genes are TRBV19 and TRBJ2-1, with TRBD2 perhaps the D gene, on 6 matching bases. The CDR3 protein sequence reads: CASSISGVRLNEQFF. Read as DNA, the sequence is TGTGCCAGTAGTATTTCGGGAGTCCGTTTGAATGAGCAGTTCTTC. The full variable domain, completed from the reference TRBV19 and TRBJ2-1 proteins outside the CDR3, reads DGGITQSPKYLFRKEGQNVTLSCEQNLNHDAMYWYRQDPGQGLRLIYYSQIVNDFQKGDIAEGYSVSREKKESFPLTVTSAQKNPTAFYLCASSISGVRLNEQFFGPGTRLTVL.